Below are 13 T cell receptor beta chains sequenced from a single sample in a study of T-cell memory formation after mild COVID-19. TCRdb independently ran MiXCR on the 5' RACE reads; one entry per CDR3 protein. The sample includes about 190,000 distinct CDR3 sequences, approximately 16% of them seen just once. The material sequenced was PBMCs or a T cell subset sorted from them (not recorded which). The receptors here all came from an adult woman who had mild COVID-19 (a few samples of this study predate the infection). Cell type and time point are not known.

The sample holds a few counts of this clonotype. The rearrangement joins TRBV5-1 to TRBJ2-3; D call uncertain. The V and J ends lost 2 bases and 1 base respectively, with 11 bases between them. CDR1 SGHRS and CDR2 YFSETQ come from the germline V gene. CDR3 length: 15 amino acids. CDR3 coding DNA: TGCGCCAGCAGCTTCGCACCGGAGCGCACAGATACGCAGTATTTT. As protein: CASSFAPERTDTQYF.

The V and J genes are TRBV12-3 or TRBV12-4 and TRBJ1-2; 11 bases line up with TRBD1. There are 15 residues in the CDR3. Trimming cost V 2 bases and J 4 bases; bases outside gene matches: 3. In DNA, the CDR3 is TGTGCCAGCAGTTTATTCGGGACAGGGGGCTATGGCTACACCTTC. Residues: CASSLFGTGGYGYTF.

In the case of this clonotype: One junction end disagrees with the germline gene, perhaps due to a read error. The rearrangement uses TRBV7-7 and TRBJ2-5; 9 nucleotides match TRBD1. This CDR3 is 14 amino acids long. Germline assignment: CDR1 SSHAT and CDR2 FNYEAQ (reference sequence). Here the CDR3 reads CASSSGQGMKTQYF. The CDR3 DNA reads as TGTGCTAGCAGCTCTGGACAGGGGATGAAGACCCAGTACTTC.

The genes are TRBV5-6 and TRBJ2-7, with no clear D. V shed 4 bases and J shed 3 bases, with 26 bases lying between them. The CDR3 is 18 amino acids. CDR1 is SGHDT and CDR2 is YYEEEE in the germline V gene. CDR3 sequence (DNA): TGTGCCAGCAGCGGCGGACGATCGGCAGGCCCTCAATACTACGAGCAGTACTTC. It encodes CASSGGRSAGPQYYEQYF.

This sequence joins TRBV5-4 and TRBJ1-1; 8 nucleotides align to TRBD1. In germline, CDR1 is SGHNT, CDR2 YYREEE (reference sequence). Germline trimming cut 4 bases from V and 6 bases from J; bases unmatched to any gene: 14. The CDR3 is 16 amino acids. The CDR3 spells CASSGIRTGKASEAFF. CDR3 bases: TGTGCCAGCAGCGGAATCCGGACAGGGAAGGCGTCTGAAGCTTTCTTT.

This clonotype was counted only a few times. The chain uses TRBV2 and TRBJ2-1, with TRBD2 matching 7 bases. This CDR3 contains 13 residues. The germline V gene has CDR1 SNHLY and CDR2 FYNNEI. V lost 5 bases and J lost 4; bases outside the gene matches: 2. The CDR3 loop reads CASSRLAYNEQFF. The CDR3 DNA is TGTGCCAGCAGTAGACTAGCATACAATGAGCAGTTCTTC.

The genes are TRBV7-2 and TRBJ1-4; TRBD1 is a possible D gene (5 bases). Germline CDR1 reads SGHTA; CDR2 reads FQGNSA. The CDR3 is made up of 17 amino acids. Between the trimmed V and J ends, which lost 1 base and 7 bases, there was a span of 19 bases. The CDR3 region has the DNA TGTGCCAGCAGCTTAGGCGGGCAGGGCTTCTTGCGTGAAAAACTGTTTTTT. Protein sequence: CASSLGGQGFLREKLFF.

This clonotype was observed at least ten times. The chain joins TRBV11-2 to TRBJ1-1; D uncertain. Trimming removed 1 base from V and 1 base from J, with 13 bases in between. The CDR3 extends over 16 amino acids. The germline gives CDR1 SGHAT, CDR2 FQNNGV. The DNA of the CDR3 is TGTGCCAGCAGCTTAGGCATCCCGAGGCGGAACACTGAAGCTTTCTTT. Translation: CASSLGIPRRNTEAFF. The full variable domain, in which reference TRBV11-2 and TRBJ1-1 provide the parts outside the CDR3, is EAGVAQSPRYKIIEKRQSVAFWCNPISGHATLYWYQQILGQGPKLLIQFQNNGVVDDSQLPKDRFSAERLKGVDSTLKIQPAKLEDSAVYLCASSLGIPRRNTEAFFGQGTRLTVV.

A word on this clonotype: A read error is possible here, since a much larger clone lies one base away. V gene TRBV24-1 combines with J gene TRBJ2-3; the D is unclear. The germline V gene encodes CDR1 KGHDR and CDR2 SFDVKD. The length of the CDR3 is 13 residues. CDR3 sequence (DNA): TGTGCCGCCAGTACCCCGGGCACAGATACGCAGTATTTT. It translates to CAASTPGTDTQYF.

V gene TRBV29-1 combines with J gene TRBJ1-2; no definite D call. Trimming shortened V by 1 base and J by 2 bases, and 11 bases separated the two germline ends. CDR3 length: 14 amino acids. CDR1 is SQVTM, CDR2 ANQGSEA, per germline. In DNA form, the CDR3 reads TGCAGCGTTGAAGTGGGTCGACAAAACTATGGCTACACCTTC. It yields the protein CSVEVGRQNYGYTF.

The sample holds many counts of this clonotype. The gene calls are TRBV7-2 and TRBJ2-1, with 7 bases matching TRBD1. The CDR3 is made up of 14 amino acids. Germline V CDR1 and CDR2: SGHTA, FQGNSA. J gave up 10 bases and V 6 bases, and 12 bases lay outside the gene matches. The CDR3 region is CASRPRQGTGEQFF. DNA of the CDR3: TGTGCCAGCAGACCGCGACAGGGTACGGGGGAGCAGTTCTTC.

This clonotype appeared a few times. CDR3 protein: CASSKVVVGQGYQETQYF. The CDR3 DNA sequence: TGTGCCAGCAGCAAAGTTGTCGTGGGACAGGGGTACCAAGAGACCCAGTACTTC. V gene TRBV21-1 combines with J gene TRBJ2-5; TRBD1, the table's D call, lacks a check against the DNA. TRBV21-1 is annotated as a pseudogene. This CDR3 has 18 amino acids.

The chain combines TRBV6-1 with TRBJ1-5; unclear D gene. Trimming stripped 7 bases from V and 5 bases from J, with 12 bases between. The CDR3 is 13 amino acids. Germline assignment: CDR1 MNHNS and CDR2 SASEGT. Here the CDR3 DNA reads TGTGCCAGCAATCCCATCAAGGATCAGCCCCAGCATTTT. Its translation: CASNPIKDQPQHF.